Below are 30 T cell receptor beta chains sequenced from a single sample in a study of T-cell reconstitution after alpha-beta-depleted transplantation in children. The library targeted TCRbeta and was prepared with unique molecular identifiers. A single record per CDR3 protein comes from TCRdb applying MiXCR to the PCR reads. Of hundreds of thousands of distinct CDR3 sequences listed, roughly a tenth are singletons. The sequencing here drew on PBMCs from the stem cell graft donor, taken from the stem cell graft. These receptors originate from a human donor who donated a stem cell graft to a child with acute myeloid leukemia.

This clonotype was seen only a few times. This chain uses TRBV27 with TRBJ2-1; 12 bases fit TRBD2. The CDR3 extends over 16 amino acids. V shed 3 bases and J 6 bases; nucleotides not matched to a gene: 6. Germline assignment: CDR1 MNHEY and CDR2 SMNVEV (reference sequence). CDR3 coding DNA: TGTGCCAGCAGTTTCCTAGCGGGAGGGCCTTCCAATGAGCAGTTCTTC. As protein: CASSFLAGGPSNEQFF.

A few counts support this clonotype. The V and J genes are TRBV6-1 and TRBJ2-7; 10 positions match TRBD1. The CDR3 has 14 residues. V lost 8 bases and J lost 1; bases outside the gene matches: 5. Germline CDR1 and CDR2: MNHNS and SASEGT. The CDR3 reads CASDRDRGSYEQYF. CDR3 nucleotides: TGTGCCAGCGACCGGGACAGGGGTTCCTACGAGCAGTACTTC.

This clonotype occurred a few times. The genes are TRBV20-1 and TRBJ2-1, with D perhaps TRBD2 (6 bases). The V gene's germline CDR1 is DFQATT and CDR2 SNEGSKA (reference sequence). V was cut by 3 bases and J by 3 bases, with 12 bases left in between. This CDR3 has 14 residues. The CDR3 loop reads CSARVPRDYNEQFF. As DNA, the CDR3 is TGCAGTGCTAGGGTACCGCGGGACTACAATGAGCAGTTCTTC.

This clonotype was picked up many times. The chain joins TRBV18 to TRBJ2-3, with D tentatively TRBD1 (5 bases). CDR3 length: 14 amino acids. V was clipped by 3 bases and J by 4 bases, with 11 bases between them. Germline V CDR1 and CDR2: KGHSH, LQKENI. CDR3 sequence reads: CASSPARGADTQYF. The CDR3 bases are TGTGCCAGCTCACCGGCAAGGGGCGCAGATACGCAGTATTTT.

The rearrangement links TRBV7-9 to TRBJ1-2; 7 bases are a match to TRBD1. This CDR3 is 17 amino acids long. With 2 bases clipped from V and 1 base from J, the junction kept 10 bases outside the gene matches. Germline V gives CDR1 SEHNR, CDR2 FQNEAQ (reference sequence). This CDR3 is CASSLWGQLDFNYGYTF. In DNA, the CDR3 is TGTGCCAGCAGCTTATGGGGACAGCTGGATTTTAACTATGGCTACACCTTC.

The gene calls are TRBV7-3 and TRBJ2-7; TRBD1 matches 8 bases. V dropped 5 bases and J dropped 6; count of bases not matched to a gene: 6. This CDR3 region has 13 residues. CDR1 is SGHTA and CDR2 is FQGTGA in the germline V gene. The CDR3 DNA sequence: TGTGCCAGCAGCGCGGCAGGGGGCGGCGAGCAGTACTTC. Its translation is CASSAAGGGEQYF.

V and J are TRBV5-1 and TRBJ1-3; tentatively, D is TRBD1 (5 bases). V was cut by 0 bases and J by 4 bases, with 14 bases left in between. The CDR3 is made up of 16 amino acids. CDR1 SGHRS and CDR2 YFSETQ come from the germline V gene. DNA of the CDR3: TGCGCCAGCAGCTTGGCCGGTGGGGCAGGAGGAAACACCATATATTTT. Amino acid sequence: CASSLAGGAGGNTIYF.

This clonotype was counted between two and nine times. The chain recombines TRBV18 with TRBJ2-6; 11 bases line up with TRBD1. Germline V gene sequence: CDR1 KGHSH, CDR2 LQKENI. The CDR3 totals 20 residues. J was trimmed by 2 bases and V by 5 bases; bases with no gene match: 14. For the CDR3, the DNA is TGTGCCAGCTCAGCTTTGCGGACAGGGGGCGACCTACCTGGGGCCAACGTCCTGACTTTC. It specifies CASSALRTGGDLPGANVLTF.

This clonotype has a handful of counts. The CDR3 protein is CASSDHLWTRNTDTQYF. CDR3 nucleotides: TGTGCCAGCAGTGATCACCTCTGGACTAGAAACACAGATACGCAGTATTTT. The chain joins TRBV2 to TRBJ2-3, with 7 bases identical to TRBD2. The trim removed 3 bases at V and 2 bases at J, leaving 11 bases unmatched. The CDR3 extends over 17 amino acids. Germline V gene lookup returns CDR1 SNHLY and CDR2 FYNNEI. The variable domain in full, completed from reference TRBV2 and TRBJ2-3, reads EPEVTQTPSHQVTQMGQEVILRCVPISNHLYFYWYRQILGQKVEFLVSFYNNEISEKSEIFDDQFSVERPDGSNFTLKIRSTKLEDSAMYFCASSDHLWTRNTDTQYFGPGTRLTVL.

The chain joins TRBV5-1 to TRBJ2-5; 10 bases are shared with TRBD2. The CDR3 sequence is 15 residues long. V was pared by 4 bases and J by 4 bases, with 7 bases of the junction left unmatched. Per germline, CDR1 SGHRS and CDR2 YFSETQ. The CDR3 loop reads CASSAGLATLETQYF. The CDR3 nucleotides are TGCGCCAGCAGCGCGGGACTAGCGACTTTAGAGACCCAGTACTTC.

This chain connects TRBV13 to TRBJ2-1; D ambiguous. This CDR3 region has 12 residues. In germline, CDR1 is PRHDT, CDR2 FYEKMQ (reference sequence). V lost 8 bases and J 10 bases, leaving 15 bases between the germline ends. CDR3 protein: CASGCRPGEQFF. The CDR3 DNA reads as TGTGCCAGCGGCTGCAGGCCCGGCGAGCAGTTCTTC.

This clonotype has just a few counts. This chain connects TRBV4-3 to TRBJ1-1, with D uncertain. V was shortened by 0 bases and J by 7 bases, with 15 bases between the two germline ends. The CDR3 sequence is 15 residues long. Germline assignment: CDR1 LGHNA and CDR2 YSLEER. The CDR3 DNA reads as TGCGCCAGCAGCCAAGAGATGGGAAAAGTTGGTGAAGCTTTCTTT. Its protein is CASSQEMGKVGEAFF.

At least ten counts were recorded for this clonotype. Relative to the germline gene, one junction end is altered; a read error may explain this. This CDR3 reads CASSLQANTEAFF. For the CDR3, the DNA is TGCGCCAGCAGCTTACAGGCGAACACTGAAGCTTTCTTT. The genes are TRBV12-3 or TRBV12-4 and TRBJ1-1; possible D gene TRBD1, 5 bases. The CDR3 totals 13 residues.

Only a few counts were recorded for this clonotype. CDR3 DNA: TGTGCCAGCAGCCATAGCGGGGGGAACACCGGGGAGCTGTTTTTT. Translating gives CASSHSGGNTGELFF. The chain employs TRBV7-9 and TRBJ2-2, with TRBD2 matching 9 bases. The CDR3 has 15 amino acids. V lost 5 bases to trimming and J lost 1 base; unmatched junction nucleotides: 2. The germline V gene encodes CDR1 SEHNR and CDR2 FQNEAQ (reference sequence).

This clonotype was observed at least ten times. This chain links TRBV20-1 with TRBJ2-7, with D uncertain. This CDR3 has 13 residues. Trimming took 4 bases from V and 3 from J, leaving 13 bases between them. CDR1 is DFQATT, CDR2 SNEGSKA, per germline (reference sequence). The CDR3 spells CSAMNSRGYEQYF. CDR3 DNA sequence: TGCAGTGCTATGAACAGTAGAGGCTACGAGCAGTACTTC.

This clonotype has a count of ten or more. The V call is TRBV20-1, the J call TRBJ1-1; 9 bases map to TRBD1. This CDR3 region has 13 residues. From germline, CDR1 is DFQATT and CDR2 SNEGSKA (reference sequence). V shed 5 bases and J 5 bases; nucleotides not matched to a gene: 6. CDR3 sequence (DNA): TGCAGTGCTCCGGACAGGGGTGGAACTGAAGCTTTCTTT. Its translation: CSAPDRGGTEAFF.

The gene calls are TRBV20-1 and TRBJ2-1; TRBD1 might be the D (5 bases). The CDR3 loop spans 13 amino acids. Germline V lookup: CDR1 DFQATT, CDR2 SNEGSKA (reference sequence). The ends were cut back, 5 bases at V and 8 bases at J, with 16 bases in the middle. CDR3 in amino acids: CSAPRTRIDEQFF. The CDR3 coding sequence is TGCAGTGCTCCTAGGACAAGGATCGATGAGCAGTTCTTC.

The rearrangement uses TRBV5-1 and TRBJ2-1, with a possible D match to TRBD1 (5 bases). Trimming shortened V by 0 bases and J by 7 bases, and 17 bases separated the two germline ends. Germline assignment: CDR1 SGHRS and CDR2 YFSETQ. The CDR3 runs 16 residues. CDR3 amino acids: CASSLAGNFLGNEQFF. Here the CDR3 DNA reads TGCGCCAGCAGCTTGGCAGGGAACTTTTTAGGGAATGAGCAGTTCTTC.

The chain is built from TRBV7-8 and TRBJ2-4; TRBD2 might be the D (6 bases). The CDR3 sequence is 16 residues long. Trimming shortened V by 5 bases and J by 6 bases, and 20 bases separated the two germline ends. CDR1 and CDR2 from the germline V gene are SGHVS and FQNEAQ. This CDR3 is CASSPLGGMGVNIQYF. As DNA, the CDR3 is TGTGCCAGCAGCCCCCTAGGAGGGATGGGCGTAAACATTCAGTACTTC.

This clonotype was seen a handful of times. This sequence joins TRBV4-3 and TRBJ2-3; 7 bases are shared with TRBD2. V lost 0 bases and J lost 6; bases outside the gene matches: 9. CDR1 and CDR2 from the germline V gene are LGHNA and YSLEER. The CDR3 runs to 16 residues. In DNA form, the CDR3 reads TGCGCCAGCAGCCAAGACTCAGGCGCGGGAGCTGATACGCAGTATTTT. Translated, it gives CASSQDSGAGADTQYF.

This clonotype was seen repeatedly, ten times or more. V gene TRBV12-3 or TRBV12-4 combines with J gene TRBJ1-5; D is uncertain. V lost 4 bases, J lost 2 bases, and 9 bases lay in between. This CDR3 comprises 14 residues. CDR3 residues: CASSSQVGNQPQHF. The CDR3 bases are TGTGCCAGCAGTTCCCAGGTGGGCAATCAGCCCCAGCATTTT.

This clonotype was recorded many times. V and J are TRBV30 and TRBJ1-5; 9 positions match TRBD1. Germline CDR1 reads GTSNPN; CDR2 reads SVGIG (reference sequence). This CDR3 spans 14 amino acids. The junction had 5 bases not matched to a gene; V was cut back by 2 bases and J by 6 bases. CDR3 loop: CAWSMGQGGQPQHF. In DNA, the CDR3 is TGTGCCTGGAGTATGGGACAGGGAGGTCAGCCCCAGCATTTT.

This clonotype has just a few counts. The CDR3 region has the DNA TGTGCCAGCCACAAGACAGCAAGCAATGAGCAGTTCTTC. Its protein product is CASHKTASNEQFF. V usage is TRBV6-2 or TRBV6-3 and J usage is TRBJ2-1; D might be TRBD1 (5 bases). Germline-derived CDR1 and CDR2 are MNHEY and SVGEGT. Trimming took off 8 bases at V and 6 bases at J, with 14 bases between the two ends. The CDR3 covers 13 residues.

This clonotype has a count of ten or more. The chain employs TRBV5-1 and TRBJ2-5; possible D gene TRBD1, 6 bases. The CDR3 contains 14 residues. Germline CDR1 reads SGHRS; CDR2 reads YFSETQ. V was cut by 4 bases and J by 1 base, with 11 bases left in between. CDR3 loop: CASSPGQIQETQYF. CDR3 in DNA: TGCGCCAGCAGCCCCGGACAGATCCAAGAGACCCAGTACTTC.

This chain joins TRBV7-2 and TRBJ2-5; a possible D gene is TRBD2 (5 bases). The germline V and J ends were trimmed by 2 bases and 2 bases, with 6 bases remaining between them. Germline V gives CDR1 SGHTA, CDR2 FQGNSA. This CDR3 is 13 amino acids long. The CDR3 here is CASSLIAQETQYF. DNA of the CDR3: TGTGCCAGCAGCTTAATAGCGCAAGAGACCCAGTACTTC. Full variable domain (remainder filled in from reference TRBV7-2 and TRBJ2-5): GAGVSQSPSNKVTEKGKDVELRCDPISGHTALYWYRQSLGQGLEFLIYFQGNSAPDKSGLPSDRFSAERTGGSVSTLTIQRTQQEDSAVYLCASSLIAQETQYFGPGTRLLVL.

This clonotype turned up a few times. The chain employs TRBV20-1 and TRBJ2-1; 13 bases align to TRBD2. Germline CDR1 is DFQATT and CDR2 is SNEGSKA (reference sequence). J was trimmed by 4 bases and V by 1 base; bases with no gene match: 4. This CDR3 has 16 residues. The CDR3 protein is CSARVRTSGSYNEQFF. The CDR3 DNA reads TGCAGTGCTAGAGTGCGGACTAGCGGGAGTTACAATGAGCAGTTCTTC.

The V gene is TRBV29-1, the J gene TRBJ2-7, with 8 bases matching TRBD1. The CDR3 contains 14 residues. V trimming: 4 bases; J trimming: 4 bases; junction bases outside the gene matches: 9. Germline V lookup: CDR1 SQVTM, CDR2 ANQGSEA. In nucleotides, the CDR3 is TGCAGCGTTGGCCCCAGGACAGGGAGTTACGAGCAGTACTTC. This translates into CSVGPRTGSYEQYF.

In its sample, this clonotype was seen many times. The chain uses TRBV28 and TRBJ2-7; 16 bases line up with TRBD2. Germline values: CDR1 MDHEN, CDR2 SYDVKM. The CDR3 runs 18 residues. The V segment lost 4 bases and the J segment 0 bases; nucleotides outside the gene matches: 6. The CDR3 protein is CASSSGLAGGPSSYEQYF. The CDR3 DNA sequence: TGTGCCAGCAGTTCGGGACTAGCGGGAGGGCCCTCCTCCTACGAGCAGTACTTC.

A few counts support this clonotype. The CDR3 loop is CASSLVRGGNSPLHF. CDR3 DNA: TGTGCCAGCAGCTTGGTGAGGGGAGGGAATTCACCCCTCCACTTT. V and J are TRBV5-6 and TRBJ1-6, with a weak D call TRBD1 (5 bases). Germline V gives CDR1 SGHDT, CDR2 YYEEEE. V was cut by 0 bases and J by 7 bases, with 11 bases left in between. This CDR3 comprises 15 residues. The complete variable domain, with remaining parts taken from reference TRBV5-6 and TRBJ1-6, reads DAGVTQSPTHLIKTRGQQVTLRCSPKSGHDTVSWYQQALGQGPQFIFQYYEEEERQRGNFPDRFSGHQFPNYSSELNVNALLLGDSALYLCASSLVRGGNSPLHFGNGTRLTVT.

This clonotype was counted only a few times. The chain is built from TRBV2 and TRBJ2-1, with 7 bases aligning to TRBD2. This CDR3 has 16 amino acids. From germline, CDR1 is SNHLY and CDR2 FYNNEI. The junction had 11 bases not matched to a gene; V was cut back by 6 bases and J by 3 bases. Here the CDR3 reads CASRRSGTAHYNEQFF. As DNA, the CDR3 is TGTGCCAGCAGGAGAAGCGGGACGGCTCACTACAATGAGCAGTTCTTC.